This T cell receptor (beta chain) was retrieved from a study of regulatory T cells in long-lasting Graves disease. Regarding time point: persistent/refractory GD, antithyroid drugs over 5 years with positive TRAb. After RNA was extracted from PBMCs, the TCR library was made from it. Findings and limits, study-wide: Repertoires from persistent disease leaned toward TRBV28, TRBJ1-2 and TRBJ2-5.

Sequencing libraries for TCR beta were prepared with iRepertoire HTBI primers and Arm-PCR of CDR3 regions. Authors' methods: Among the samples, approximately 60 TRBV and 14 TRBJ segments were identified. Each CDR3 protein is one row after TCRdb ran MiXCR on the multiplex PCR reads. What appears here as the V and J calls and clone size reflects TCRdb's work, not the paper's. The sample has a few hundred thousand distinct CDR3 sequences; 23% are singletons. Trimming took 1 base from V and 9 from J; bases not matched to a gene: 10. The germline CDR1 and CDR2 sequences are SGHTA and FQGNSA. The CDR3 consists of 16 residues. Remarks on this clonotype: What it binds is not known.

This sequence was found in a female donor with Graves disease. The material was peripheral blood mononuclear cells (PBMCs), obtained when the disease was refractory, from a patient treated with antithyroid drugs. The V gene is TRBV7-2, the J gene TRBJ1-4; 8 bases are shared with TRBD1. The CDR3 nucleotides are TGTGCCAGCAGCTTAGGAGACAGGGGAGTGGGTAAAAAACTGTTTTTT. Translating it yields CASSLGDRGVGKKLFF.